A selection of T cell receptor beta chains follows, all from one sample in a study of T cell responses to AZD1222 COVID-19 vaccine. The data were produced by immunoSEQ multiplex PCR, yet TCRdb's version contains in-frame clones alone and is incomplete. The table shows some 150,000 clones, with approximately 91% occurring only once. Sample: peripheral blood, taken 28 days after the second AZD1222 dose. The source of these receptors is an adult who received the AZD1222 COVID-19 vaccine. CDR3s include the opening cysteine and the closing phenylalanine or tryptophan. D genes are given only for firm matches. Not every row has a clone size; where given, it reads once, few, many or a size class.

size,D,V,J,CDR3,DNA
NA,NA,TRBV7-9,TRBJ1-2,CASSHRGPLNYGYTF,TGTGCCAGCAGCCACCGGGGACCGCTGAACTATGGCTACACCTTC
NA,TRBD2,TRBV13,TRBJ2-1,CASSTQRGPSYNEQFF,TGTGCCAGCAGCACCCAGCGGGGGCCTTCCTACAATGAGCAGTTCTTC
NA,NA,TRBV1,TRBJ2-3,CTSSRSDWGGADTQYF,TGCACCAGCAGCCGGAGCGATTGGGGCGGGGCAGATACGCAGTATTTT
NA,TRBD1,TRBV15,TRBJ2-2,CATSRNDRGTGELFF,TGTGCCACCAGCAGAAATGACAGGGGCACCGGGGAGCTGTTTTTT
once,NA,TRBV6-5,TRBJ1-1,CASSYSVSNTEAFF,TGTGCCAGCAGTTACTCAGTATCGAACACTGAAGCTTTCTTT
once,NA,TRBV6-5,TRBJ1-3,CASSNRNSGNTIYF,TGTGCCAGCAGCAACAGGAACTCTGGAAACACCATATATTTT
NA,NA,TRBV28,TRBJ2-3,CASRGDGTDTQYF,TGTGCCAGCAGGGGGGACGGGACAGATACGCAGTATTTT
NA,TRBD1,TRBV13,TRBJ1-6,CASSLRGVQGARYNSPLHF,TGTGCCAGCAGCCTGAGGGGAGTACAGGGGGCTAGGTATAATTCACCCCTCCACTTT
NA,TRBD1,TRBV24-1,TRBJ1-1,CATSVGGQVNTEAFF,TGTGCCACCAGTGTAGGGGGACAGGTGAACACTGAAGCTTTCTTT
NA,NA,TRBV28,TRBJ1-5,CASSFMSNQPQHF,TGTGCCAGCAGTTTTATGAGCAATCAGCCCCAGCATTTT
NA,NA,TRBV27,TRBJ2-7,CASSPDSRYEQYF,TGTGCCAGCAGCCCGGACAGCCGCTACGAGCAGTACTTC
NA,NA,TRBV7-2,TRBJ1-6,CASSGDSNSPLHF,TGTGCCAGCAGCGGAGACTCGAATTCACCCCTCCACTTT
NA,NA,TRBV4-1,TRBJ2-5,CASSQPDTTGRETQYF,TGCGCCAGCAGCCAACCGGACACCACGGGTCGAGAGACCCAGTACTTC
once,TRBD1,TRBV9,TRBJ2-3,CASSVGTGLSGDTQYF,TGTGCCAGCAGCGTAGGGACAGGACTCAGTGGGGATACGCAGTATTTT
NA,NA,TRBV4-1,TRBJ2-4,CASSLPGRGLAKNIQYF,TGCGCCAGCAGCCTACCGGGACGAGGACTAGCCAAAAACATTCAGTACTTC
NA,TRBD1,TRBV5-1,TRBJ1-1,CASSFAQGTEAFF,TGCGCCAGCAGCTTCGCACAGGGGACTGAAGCTTTCTTT
NA,NA,TRBV27,TRBJ2-2,CASSPGATGELFF,TGTGCCAGCAGTCCCGGGGCGACCGGGGAGCTGTTTTTT
NA,TRBD1,TRBV28,TRBJ1-5,CASSFTQGQGGQPQHF,TGTGCCAGCAGTTTTACCCAAGGACAGGGAGGCCAGCCCCAGCATTTT
NA,NA,TRBV2,TRBJ1-5,CASSLEQGNQPQHF,TGTGCCAGCAGTTTGGAGCAGGGGAATCAGCCCCAGCATTTT
NA,NA,TRBV6-2/TRBV6-3,TRBJ2-1,CASSYSVGNNEQFF,TGTGCCAGCAGTTACTCCGTGGGTAATAATGAGCAGTTCTTC
once,NA,TRBV30,TRBJ1-2,CAWSRGLLSGYTF,TGTGCCTGGAGTCGGGGGTTACTTTCTGGCTACACCTTC
NA,TRBD2,TRBV19,TRBJ2-3,CASSSAGGRTSGDTQYF,TGTGCCAGTAGTTCCGCTGGCGGGAGAACTTCCGGAGATACGCAGTATTTT
NA,NA,TRBV7-9,TRBJ1-1,CASSPPRGNTEAFF,TGTGCCAGCAGCCCCCCCCGGGGGAACACTGAAGCTTTCTTT
NA,NA,TRBV18,TRBJ2-5,CASSPQGSETQYF,TGTGCCAGCTCACCACAGGGGTCAGAGACCCAGTACTTC
NA,NA,TRBV5-1,TRBJ2-1,CASSLDGGAYNEQFF,TGCGCCAGCAGCTTGGATGGGGGAGCCTACAATGAGCAGTTCTTC
few,NA,TRBV6-5,TRBJ1-1,CASTRGTEAFF,TGTGCCAGCACCAGGGGCACTGAAGCTTTCTTT
NA,NA,TRBV30,TRBJ2-1,CAWSWGGAEQFF,TGTGCCTGGAGTTGGGGGGGGGCTGAGCAGTTCTTC
NA,NA,TRBV24-1,TRBJ2-1,CATSDLRGRYNEQFF,TGTGCCACCAGTGATTTGAGGGGCCGGTACAATGAGCAGTTCTTC
NA,NA,TRBV5-5,TRBJ1-2,CASSSPGRNYGYTF,TGTGCCAGCAGCTCCCCGGGACGAAACTATGGCTACACCTTC
few,NA,TRBV3-1/TRBV3-2,TRBJ1-1,CASSQAGTEAFF,TGTGCCAGCAGCCAGGCTGGGACTGAAGCTTTCTTT
NA,NA,TRBV2,TRBJ2-7,CASSTQGPPEQYF,TGTGCCAGCAGTACACAGGGTCCCCCCGAGCAGTACTTC
NA,NA,TRBV10-1,TRBJ1-2,CASLNYGYTF,TGCGCCAGCTTAAACTATGGCTACACCTTC
once,NA,TRBV2,TRBJ2-7,CASSEEGGRSSYEQYF,TGTGCCAGCAGTGAAGAAGGGGGTCGGAGCTCCTACGAGCAGTACTTC
NA,TRBD2,TRBV15,TRBJ2-5,CATRGGQGQETQYF,TGTGCCACCAGGGGAGGGCAGGGACAAGAGACCCAGTACTTC
NA,NA,TRBV12-3/TRBV12-4,TRBJ1-2,CASSHRGGYTF,TGTGCCAGCAGCCACCGGGGGGGCTACACCTTC
NA,NA,TRBV7-9,TRBJ1-2,CASSSYRDGYTF,TGTGCCAGCAGCTCATACAGGGATGGCTACACCTTC
NA,NA,TRBV2,TRBJ2-1,CASSELVGPSGNEQFF,TGTGCCAGCAGTGAACTCGTGGGACCCTCGGGGAATGAGCAGTTCTTC
once,NA,TRBV5-1,TRBJ1-4,CASSYESTNEKLFF,TGCGCCAGCAGCTATGAATCAACTAATGAAAAACTGTTTTTT
NA,TRBD1,TRBV9,TRBJ1-2,CASTGTGGSGYTF,TGTGCCAGCACAGGGACAGGAGGCTCTGGCTACACCTTC
NA,NA,TRBV4-1,TRBJ1-5,CASSQGDRNQPQHF,TGCGCCAGCAGCCAAGGGGACCGAAATCAGCCCCAGCATTTT
NA,NA,TRBV21-1,TRBJ2-7,CASSLPGTGAGQYF,TGTGCCAGCAGCTTACCCGGGACAGGGGCAGGGCAGTACTTC
NA,NA,TRBV19,TRBJ1-1,CASKKRGGTEAFF,TGTGCCAGTAAAAAGAGGGGGGGAACTGAAGCTTTCTTT
NA,NA,TRBV10-1,TRBJ1-1,CASSDGGLNTEAFF,TGCGCCAGCAGTGACGGGGGATTGAACACTGAAGCTTTCTTT
NA,NA,TRBV5-4,TRBJ1-6,CASSLGGSSYNSPLHF,TGTGCCAGCAGCTTGGGGGGCAGCTCCTATAATTCACCCCTCCACTTT
NA,TRBD1,TRBV30,TRBJ1-1,CAWKPGGWNTEAFF,TGTGCCTGGAAGCCAGGGGGCTGGAACACTGAAGCTTTCTTT
NA,NA,TRBV28,TRBJ2-2,CASSFIGELFF,TGTGCCAGCAGTTTCATCGGGGAGCTGTTTTTT
NA,NA,TRBV6-5,TRBJ1-6,CASSLGSYNSPLHF,TGTGCCAGCAGCTTGGGGTCCTATAATTCACCCCTCCACTTT
NA,NA,TRBV5-1,TRBJ2-2,CASSAEVRVGAGELFF,TGCGCCAGCAGCGCCGAGGTCAGGGTAGGCGCCGGGGAGCTGTTTTTT
NA,NA,TRBV15,TRBJ2-1,CATSGGDPGNEQFF,TGTGCCACCAGCGGCGGGGACCCCGGGAATGAGCAGTTCTTC
NA,NA,TRBV4-2,TRBJ2-1,CASSLEEGGLHNEQFF,TGTGCCAGCAGCCTTGAGGAGGGGGGACTCCACAATGAGCAGTTCTTC
NA,NA,TRBV5-1,TRBJ1-1,CASSFSAQGNTEAFF,TGCGCCAGCAGCTTCAGCGCCCAGGGGAACACTGAAGCTTTCTTT
NA,TRBD1,TRBV11-2,TRBJ2-5,CASSFSGGKETQYF,TGTGCCAGCAGTTTTTCAGGGGGAAAAGAGACCCAGTACTTC
NA,NA,TRBV5-1,TRBJ1-3,CASSFQGEAGNTIYF,TGCGCCAGCAGCTTCCAGGGCGAAGCTGGAAACACCATATATTTT
NA,TRBD1,TRBV5-8,TRBJ1-5,CASSLADRGGQPQHF,TGTGCCAGCAGCTTGGCCGACAGGGGCGGACAGCCCCAGCATTTT
NA,NA,TRBV30,TRBJ1-2,CAWSVAGAGGYTF,TGTGCCTGGAGTGTGGCGGGGGCCGGTGGCTACACCTTC
NA,TRBD2,TRBV7-2,TRBJ2-5,CASSLGLAGVQAETQYF,TGTGCCAGCAGCCTGGGACTAGCGGGGGTCCAGGCAGAGACCCAGTACTTC
NA,TRBD1,TRBV3-1/TRBV3-2,TRBJ1-2,CASTKSGTGGGYTF,TGTGCCAGCACTAAAAGCGGGACAGGGGGTGGCTACACCTTC
NA,TRBD1,TRBV14,TRBJ2-3,CASSYRGAQYF,TGTGCCAGCAGCTACAGGGGGGCGCAGTATTTT
few,NA,TRBV6-4,TRBJ1-1,CASTGGVTEAFF,TGTGCCAGCACCGGGGGAGTCACTGAAGCTTTCTTT